These T cell receptor beta chains were read from a single sample in a study of blood T cell repertoires in COVID-19. Generated by immunoSEQ multiplex PCR, the TCRdb table keeps only in-frame clones and is missing some. The sample has some 490,000 clones; approximately 83% are singletons. Specimen: peripheral blood. The receptors originated from a human donor in a cohort sampled during active COVID-19. Each CDR3 is given with its conserved first and last residue. Not every row has a clone size; where given, it reads once, few, many or a size class.

J gene	clone size	V gene	CDR3 protein
TRBJ2-3	-	TRBV11-3	CASSPSVSTDTQYF
TRBJ1-2	few	TRBV19	CASSIDKGNYGYTF
TRBJ2-1	few	TRBV10-2	CASSARTSGRHNEQFF
TRBJ2-3	few	TRBV29-1	CSVGQGLTDTQYF
TRBJ1-6	few	TRBV10-1	CASSGASENSPLHF
TRBJ2-3	-	TRBV7-3	CASSLRGIDTQYF
TRBJ2-2	-	TRBV3-1/TRBV3-2	CASSQIAGGYTGELFF
TRBJ1-2	-	TRBV6-6	CASSYEGRSYGYTF
TRBJ1-6	few	TRBV19	CASSPQGAHNSPLHF
TRBJ2-5	-	TRBV5-8	CASSSRLVVGQVQETQYF
TRBJ1-5	-	TRBV4-1	CASSQDFGQGTQPQHF
TRBJ2-1	-	TRBV6-2/TRBV6-3	CASSYGTSGDSYNEQFF
TRBJ1-5	-	TRBV6-2/TRBV6-3	CASTPDSYSNQPQHF
TRBJ2-2	once	TRBV7-3	CASSLGTPNTGELFF
TRBJ1-3	once	TRBV30	CAWTPGQPSGNTIYF
TRBJ2-7	-	TRBV5-1	CASRPGLAGDEQYF
TRBJ2-1	-	TRBV28	CASSSRLGSSYNEQFF
TRBJ2-3	-	TRBV19	CASSSGPLSTDTQYF
TRBJ1-6	few	TRBV4-2	CASSQDQTGSLHF
TRBJ2-5	-	TRBV9	CASSVGAGGIQETQYF